Listed below are T cell receptor beta chains from one sample, sequenced in a study of cytomegalovirus exposure and HLA in healthy donors. TCRdb keeps only in-frame clones here, not all; method: immunoSEQ multiplex PCR. The sample lists about 200,000 clones, over 75% seen once, with roughly 0.098% in the top ten. The specimen was PBMCs. The receptors stem from a boy aged 2 to 10 in good health and CMV-seronegative. Both conserved end residues are part of each CDR3. D genes are given only for firm matches. A row's size may be missing; if present it is once, few, many or a size class.

clone size: -; V gene: TRBV2; J gene: TRBJ2-7; D gene: TRBD1; CDR3 protein: CASSGTGTSYEQYF; CDR3 DNA: TGTGCCAGCTCCGGGACAGGGACATCCTACGAGCAGTACTTC
clone size: once; V gene: TRBV4-1; J gene: TRBJ2-7; D gene: TRBD2; CDR3 protein: CASSQGLAPYEQYF; CDR3 DNA: TGCGCCAGCAGCCAGGGACTAGCGCCCTACGAGCAGTACTTC
clone size: once; V gene: TRBV4-2; J gene: TRBJ2-2; D gene: TRBD1; CDR3 protein: CASSLDRGSTGELFF; CDR3 DNA: TGTGCCAGCAGCCTGGACAGGGGAAGCACCGGGGAGCTGTTTTTT
clone size: -; V gene: TRBV30; J gene: TRBJ2-3; D gene: TRBD1; CDR3 protein: CAWSSAVSGGFLTQYF; CDR3 DNA: TGTGCCTGGAGTAGTGCGGTGTCAGGGGGCTTCCTAACGCAGTATTTT
clone size: -; V gene: TRBV4-1; J gene: TRBJ2-2; D gene: TRBD2; CDR3 protein: CASSQPPGLADTGELFF; CDR3 DNA: TGCGCCAGCAGCCAACCTCCGGGACTAGCGGACACCGGGGAGCTGTTTTTT
clone size: -; V gene: TRBV19; J gene: TRBJ1-5; D gene: TRBD1; CDR3 protein: CASSTLGTGFFDQPQHF; CDR3 DNA: TGTGCCAGTAGTACCCTCGGGACAGGGTTTTTCGATCAGCCCCAGCATTTT
clone size: -; V gene: TRBV10-3; J gene: TRBJ2-7; D gene: -; CDR3 protein: CAISESGGPSYEQYF; CDR3 DNA: TGTGCCATCAGTGAGTCTGGGGGCCCCTCCTACGAGCAGTACTTC
clone size: once; V gene: TRBV19; J gene: TRBJ1-3; D gene: -; CDR3 protein: CASSTRVSGNTIYF; CDR3 DNA: TGTGCCAGTAGTACACGGGTCTCTGGAAACACCATATATTTT
clone size: few; V gene: TRBV5-1; J gene: TRBJ2-7; D gene: TRBD2; CDR3 protein: CASSLSPSGVSYEQYF; CDR3 DNA: TGCGCCAGCAGCCTTAGTCCTAGCGGGGTCTCCTACGAGCAGTACTTC
clone size: -; V gene: TRBV7-2; J gene: TRBJ1-2; D gene: TRBD1; CDR3 protein: CASSLAAGTANYGYTF; CDR3 DNA: TGTGCCAGCAGCTTAGCCGCTGGGACAGCTAACTATGGCTACACCTTC
clone size: once; V gene: TRBV18; J gene: TRBJ2-1; D gene: TRBD2; CDR3 protein: CASSPFRLAGTSSYNEQFF; CDR3 DNA: TGTGCCAGCTCACCCTTTCGGCTAGCGGGTACTAGCTCCTACAATGAGCAGTTCTTC
clone size: once; V gene: TRBV11-2; J gene: TRBJ2-5; D gene: -; CDR3 protein: CASSRQETQYF; CDR3 DNA: TGTGCCAGCAGCCGGCAAGAGACCCAGTACTTC
clone size: -; V gene: TRBV6-5; J gene: TRBJ2-3; D gene: TRBD2; CDR3 protein: CASSYSKAGGTDTQYF; CDR3 DNA: TGTGCCAGCAGTTACTCGAAGGCGGGGGGGACAGATACGCAGTATTTT
clone size: -; V gene: TRBV9; J gene: TRBJ2-1; D gene: TRBD1; CDR3 protein: CASSVGDRGWNEQFF; CDR3 DNA: TGTGCCAGCAGCGTAGGGGACAGGGGATGGAATGAGCAGTTCTTC
clone size: -; V gene: TRBV18; J gene: TRBJ1-1; D gene: -; CDR3 protein: CASSRGAETEAFF; CDR3 DNA: TGTGCCAGCTCCCGGGGAGCTGAGACTGAAGCTTTCTTT
clone size: -; V gene: TRBV7-2; J gene: TRBJ2-5; D gene: TRBD1; CDR3 protein: CASSRQGAEETQYF; CDR3 DNA: TGTGCCAGCAGTCGGCAGGGGGCTGAAGAGACCCAGTACTTC
clone size: -; V gene: TRBV19; J gene: TRBJ1-1; D gene: -; CDR3 protein: CASSMSQTLGTEAFF; CDR3 DNA: TGTGCCAGTAGTATGTCGCAGACTTTGGGCACTGAAGCTTTCTTT
clone size: -; V gene: TRBV2; J gene: TRBJ1-1; D gene: -; CDR3 protein: CASTGEAGTEAFF; CDR3 DNA: TGTGCCAGCACGGGGGAGGCGGGCACTGAAGCTTTCTTT
clone size: -; V gene: TRBV15; J gene: TRBJ1-1; D gene: -; CDR3 protein: CATSRDGRTEAFF; CDR3 DNA: TGTGCCACCAGCAGAGATGGGAGGACTGAAGCTTTCTTT
clone size: -; V gene: TRBV6-5; J gene: TRBJ2-3; D gene: TRBD1; CDR3 protein: CASSYDRGPTDTQYF; CDR3 DNA: TGTGCCAGCAGTTACGACAGGGGGCCCACAGATACGCAGTATTTT
clone size: -; V gene: TRBV10-1; J gene: TRBJ1-5; D gene: -; CDR3 protein: CASSERPGKGNQPQHF; CDR3 DNA: TGCGCCAGCAGTGAGAGGCCAGGGAAAGGCAATCAGCCCCAGCATTTT
clone size: once; V gene: TRBV5-4; J gene: TRBJ1-6; D gene: -; CDR3 protein: CASSVVNSPLHF; CDR3 DNA: TGTGCCAGCAGCGTAGTGAATTCACCCCTCCACTTT
clone size: once; V gene: TRBV5-1; J gene: TRBJ2-3; D gene: TRBD2; CDR3 protein: CASSPPNSGGENTQYF; CDR3 DNA: TGCGCCAGCAGCCCACCAAATAGCGGGGGGGAAAATACGCAGTATTTT
clone size: -; V gene: TRBV5-1; J gene: TRBJ2-1; D gene: -; CDR3 protein: CASSSSVLRPENRKQFF; CDR3 DNA: TGCGCCAGCAGCTCTAGTGTTTTGAGACCAGAAAATCGAAAGCAGTTCTTC
clone size: -; V gene: TRBV9; J gene: TRBJ2-5; D gene: TRBD2; CDR3 protein: CASSEGLAGGYPQETQYF; CDR3 DNA: TGTGCCAGCAGCGAGGGACTAGCGGGGGGGTACCCACAAGAGACCCAGTACTTC
clone size: -; V gene: TRBV7-9; J gene: TRBJ2-2; D gene: TRBD1; CDR3 protein: CASSASDRGPSNTGELFF; CDR3 DNA: TGTGCCAGCAGCGCTTCGGACAGGGGACCATCGAACACCGGGGAGCTGTTTTTT
clone size: -; V gene: TRBV6-6; J gene: TRBJ1-2; D gene: -; CDR3 protein: CASSYGSTDPYGYTF; CDR3 DNA: TGTGCCAGCAGTTATGGGTCTACAGATCCCTATGGCTACACCTTC
clone size: -; V gene: TRBV11-2; J gene: TRBJ2-3; D gene: -; CDR3 protein: CAGSLVSEGTQYF; CDR3 DNA: TGTGCCGGCAGCTTAGTCAGCGAGGGTACGCAGTATTTT
clone size: -; V gene: TRBV25-1; J gene: TRBJ1-2; D gene: -; CDR3 protein: CASSEYTGGPTYGYTF; CDR3 DNA: TGTGCCAGCAGTGAATATACGGGAGGGCCGACCTATGGCTACACCTTC
clone size: -; V gene: TRBV12-2; J gene: TRBJ2-5; D gene: -; CDR3 protein: CASRLPMETQYF; CDR3 DNA: TGTGCAAGTCGCTTACCCATGGAGACCCAGTACTTC
clone size: -; V gene: TRBV28; J gene: TRBJ1-1; D gene: TRBD1; CDR3 protein: CASSSSGTGNTEAFF; CDR3 DNA: TGTGCCAGCAGTTCATCCGGGACAGGGAACACTGAAGCTTTCTTT
clone size: once; V gene: TRBV9; J gene: TRBJ2-5; D gene: -; CDR3 protein: CASSGNRRGETQYF; CDR3 DNA: TGTGCCAGCAGCGGAAATCGGCGGGGAGAGACCCAGTACTTC
clone size: -; V gene: TRBV11-2; J gene: TRBJ2-2; D gene: TRBD2; CDR3 protein: CASTPPLRVAGVGELFF; CDR3 DNA: TGTGCCAGCACTCCCCCCTTGCGGGTAGCGGGGGTTGGGGAGCTGTTTTTT
clone size: -; V gene: TRBV19; J gene: TRBJ2-5; D gene: -; CDR3 protein: CASHGSQGLQETQYF; CDR3 DNA: TGTGCCAGTCATGGGAGCCAGGGGTTGCAAGAGACCCAGTACTTC
clone size: -; V gene: TRBV30; J gene: TRBJ1-2; D gene: -; CDR3 protein: CAWGSRGGYTF; CDR3 DNA: TGTGCCTGGGGATCCCGGGGTGGCTACACCTTC
clone size: few; V gene: TRBV11-2; J gene: TRBJ1-1; D gene: -; CDR3 protein: CASSPSTTGEAFF; CDR3 DNA: TGTGCCAGCAGCCCTTCGACTACGGGTGAAGCTTTCTTT
clone size: -; V gene: TRBV2; J gene: TRBJ1-3; D gene: TRBD1; CDR3 protein: CASSAGTEGNTIYF; CDR3 DNA: TGTGCCAGCAGTGCTGGGACAGAGGGAAACACCATATATTTT
clone size: few; V gene: TRBV9; J gene: TRBJ2-5; D gene: TRBD2; CDR3 protein: CASTYSGGDSETQYF; CDR3 DNA: TGTGCCAGCACCTATAGCGGGGGGGATTCAGAGACCCAGTACTTC
clone size: -; V gene: TRBV4-3; J gene: TRBJ1-2; D gene: -; CDR3 protein: CASSQAHSALIYGYTF; CDR3 DNA: TGCGCCAGCAGCCAAGCTCACAGTGCCCTAATCTATGGCTACACCTTC
clone size: -; V gene: TRBV10-1; J gene: TRBJ2-1; D gene: TRBD2; CDR3 protein: CASSTSGGAYEQFF; CDR3 DNA: TGCGCCAGCAGCACTAGCGGGGGGGCCTATGAGCAGTTCTTC
clone size: -; V gene: TRBV4-3; J gene: TRBJ2-1; D gene: TRBD1; CDR3 protein: CASSQSDRSGPFEQFF; CDR3 DNA: TGCGCCAGCAGCCAATCGGACAGGTCGGGCCCCTTTGAGCAGTTCTTC
clone size: -; V gene: TRBV5-1; J gene: TRBJ1-1; D gene: -; CDR3 protein: CASSPGHLGTEAFF; CDR3 DNA: TGCGCCAGCAGCCCGGGACATTTGGGGACTGAAGCTTTCTTT
clone size: few; V gene: TRBV7-2; J gene: TRBJ2-3; D gene: -; CDR3 protein: CASSLGTSTDTQYF; CDR3 DNA: TGTGCCAGCAGCCTCGGGACTAGCACAGATACGCAGTATTTT
clone size: -; V gene: TRBV7-2; J gene: TRBJ2-1; D gene: -; CDR3 protein: CASSRTVHNEQFF; CDR3 DNA: TGTGCCAGCAGCCGTACAGTACACAATGAGCAGTTCTTC
clone size: -; V gene: TRBV4-2; J gene: TRBJ2-5; D gene: TRBD2; CDR3 protein: CASSQELWAGGRETQYF; CDR3 DNA: TGTGCCAGCAGCCAAGAGTTATGGGCGGGGGGGCGAGAGACCCAGTACTTC
clone size: -; V gene: TRBV7-3; J gene: TRBJ2-7; D gene: -; CDR3 protein: CASSLITDSAQYF; CDR3 DNA: TGTGCCAGCAGCTTAATAACTGACTCGGCCCAGTACTTC
clone size: -; V gene: TRBV27; J gene: TRBJ1-6; D gene: -; CDR3 protein: CASSLNYYNSPLHF; CDR3 DNA: TGTGCCAGCAGTTTAAATTACTATAATTCACCCCTCCACTTT
clone size: -; V gene: TRBV10-3; J gene: TRBJ1-3; D gene: -; CDR3 protein: CAIRAGDSGNTIYF; CDR3 DNA: TGTGCCATCAGGGCAGGGGACTCTGGAAACACCATATATTTT
clone size: -; V gene: TRBV4-2; J gene: TRBJ2-4; D gene: -; CDR3 protein: CASSPLSGHKNIQYF; CDR3 DNA: TGTGCCAGCAGCCCTCTTTCGGGTCACAAAAACATTCAGTACTTC
clone size: -; V gene: TRBV9; J gene: TRBJ2-6; D gene: TRBD1; CDR3 protein: CASSLGTANSGANVLTF; CDR3 DNA: TGTGCCAGCAGCCTCGGGACAGCGAACTCTGGGGCCAACGTCCTGACTTTC
clone size: -; V gene: TRBV29-1; J gene: TRBJ2-5; D gene: TRBD1; CDR3 protein: CSVGGDRETQYF; CDR3 DNA: TGCAGCGTTGGGGGGGACAGGGAGACCCAGTACTTC
clone size: -; V gene: TRBV6-6; J gene: TRBJ1-3; D gene: -; CDR3 protein: CASSSTRSWGNTIYF; CDR3 DNA: TGTGCCAGCAGTTCCACCCGGTCGTGGGGAAACACCATATATTTT
clone size: -; V gene: TRBV7-6; J gene: TRBJ2-7; D gene: -; CDR3 protein: CASSKSGGLSSYEQYF; CDR3 DNA: TGTGCCAGCTCGAAATCCGGGGGGCTTAGCTCCTACGAGCAGTACTTC
clone size: few; V gene: TRBV7-2; J gene: TRBJ1-1; D gene: -; CDR3 protein: CASSFFTQNTEAFF; CDR3 DNA: TGTGCCAGCAGCTTTTTTACTCAGAACACTGAAGCTTTCTTT
clone size: -; V gene: TRBV9; J gene: TRBJ2-2; D gene: TRBD1; CDR3 protein: CASSARYLNRGANTGELFF; CDR3 DNA: TGTGCCAGCAGCGCCCGATACCTCAACAGGGGAGCGAACACCGGGGAGCTGTTTTTT